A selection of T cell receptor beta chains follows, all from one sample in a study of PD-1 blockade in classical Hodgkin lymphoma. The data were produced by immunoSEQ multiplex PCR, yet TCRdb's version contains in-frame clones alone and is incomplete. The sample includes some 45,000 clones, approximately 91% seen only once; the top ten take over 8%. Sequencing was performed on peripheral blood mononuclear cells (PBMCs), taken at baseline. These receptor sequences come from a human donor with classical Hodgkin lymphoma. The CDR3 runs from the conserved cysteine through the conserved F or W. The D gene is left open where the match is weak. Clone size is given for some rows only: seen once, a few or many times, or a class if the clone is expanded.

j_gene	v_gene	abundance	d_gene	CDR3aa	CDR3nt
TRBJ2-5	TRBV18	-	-	CASSPLPEETQYF	TGTGCCAGCTCACCACTCCCGGAGGAGACCCAGTACTTC
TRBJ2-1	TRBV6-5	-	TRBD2	CASSGLAGGPDEQFF	TGTGCCAGCAGTGGACTAGCGGGGGGGCCGGATGAGCAGTTCTTC
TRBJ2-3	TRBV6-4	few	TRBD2	CASSAGLAADTQYF	TGTGCCAGCAGTGCAGGACTAGCGGCTGATACGCAGTATTTT
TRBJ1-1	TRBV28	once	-	CASSTNPILSVVLEDTEAFF	TGTGCCAGCAGTACCAACCCTATCTTGTCCGTGGTTCTAGAGGACACTGAAGCTTTCTTT
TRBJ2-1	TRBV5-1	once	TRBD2	CASSGTSYNEQFF	TGCGCCAGCAGCGGGACTAGCTACAATGAGCAGTTCTTC
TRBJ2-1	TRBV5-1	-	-	CASSLTRSSYNEQFF	TGCGCCAGCAGCTTGACGCGGAGCTCCTACAATGAGCAGTTCTTC
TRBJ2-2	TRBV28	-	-	CASSFTAMTGELFF	TGTGCCAGCAGTTTTACGGCTATGACCGGGGAGCTGTTTTTT
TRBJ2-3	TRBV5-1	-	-	CASRIQGTDTQYF	TGCGCCAGCCGCATACAGGGCACAGATACGCAGTATTTT
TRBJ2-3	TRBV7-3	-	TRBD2	CASGLSGRSTDTQYF	TGTGCCAGCGGGCTTAGCGGGAGAAGCACAGATACGCAGTATTTT
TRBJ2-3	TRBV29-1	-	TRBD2	CSVPRGGTDTQYF	TGCAGCGTACCGCGGGGGGGAACAGATACGCAGTATTTT
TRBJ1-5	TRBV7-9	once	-	CASSFGQNQPQHF	TGTGCCAGCAGCTTTGGTCAGAATCAGCCCCAGCATTTT
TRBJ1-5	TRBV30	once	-	CAWSVPLNARPNQPQHF	TGTGCCTGGAGTGTACCCCTCAACGCCAGGCCCAATCAGCCCCAGCATTTT
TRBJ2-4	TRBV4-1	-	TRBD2	CASSQGSGRAKNIQYF	TGCGCCAGCAGCCAAGGTAGCGGGAGAGCCAAAAACATTCAGTACTTC
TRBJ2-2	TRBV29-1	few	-	CSVERPTRELFF	TGCAGCGTTGAAAGACCCACCAGGGAGCTGTTTTTT
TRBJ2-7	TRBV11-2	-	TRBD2	CASSPTTSGGAGQYF	TGTGCCAGCAGCCCAACGACTAGCGGGGGGGCTGGGCAGTACTTC
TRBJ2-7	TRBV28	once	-	CASSLGQGGYEQYF	TGTGCCAGCAGTTTAGGTCAGGGAGGCTACGAGCAGTACTTC
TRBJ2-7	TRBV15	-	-	CATSRDLTQRSYEQYF	TGTGCCACCAGCAGAGATCTAACTCAACGTTCCTACGAGCAGTACTTC
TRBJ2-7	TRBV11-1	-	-	CASSLAGTWAHEQYF	TGTGCCAGCAGCTTAGCGGGGACGTGGGCCCACGAGCAGTACTTC
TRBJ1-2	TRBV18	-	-	CASSPADRDISGYTF	TGTGCCAGCTCACCCGCTGACCGGGACATCAGTGGCTACACCTTC
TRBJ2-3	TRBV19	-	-	CASRGLADSDTQYF	TGTGCCAGCCGGGGGCTAGCGGACTCAGATACGCAGTATTTT
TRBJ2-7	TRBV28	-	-	CASRISAAYEQYF	TGTGCCAGCAGGATTAGTGCGGCCTACGAGCAGTACTTC
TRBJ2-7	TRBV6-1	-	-	CASSEFRYEQYF	TGTGCCAGCAGTGAATTCCGCTACGAGCAGTACTTC
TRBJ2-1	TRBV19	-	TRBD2	CATDPRRTSGRNEQFF	TGTGCCACCGATCCCCGGCGGACTAGCGGGAGAAATGAGCAGTTCTTC
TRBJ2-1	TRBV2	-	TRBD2	CASSSTSGGYNEQFF	TGTGCCAGCAGTTCGACTAGCGGGGGCTACAATGAGCAGTTCTTC
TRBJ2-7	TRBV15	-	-	CATSRAKGEQYF	TGTGCCACCAGCAGGGCTAAGGGCGAGCAGTACTTC
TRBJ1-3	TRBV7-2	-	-	CASSPRTLRNTIYF	TGTGCCAGCAGCCCTAGGACGCTGCGAAACACCATATATTTT
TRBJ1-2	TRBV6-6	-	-	CASTLSRVQANYGYTF	TGTGCCAGCACTCTATCGAGGGTTCAAGCTAACTATGGCTACACCTTC
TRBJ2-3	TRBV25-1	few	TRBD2	CASSVTPGTSGRGDTQYF	TGTGCCAGCAGTGTCACCCCCGGGACTAGCGGGAGAGGAGATACGCAGTATTTT
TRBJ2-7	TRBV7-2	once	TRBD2	CASSSRTSGGLEQYF	TGTGCCAGCAGCTCCCGGACTAGCGGGGGTCTCGAGCAGTACTTC
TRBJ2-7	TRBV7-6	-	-	CASSQTGGNSYEQYF	TGTGCCAGCAGCCAAACCGGCGGAAATTCCTACGAGCAGTACTTC
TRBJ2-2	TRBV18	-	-	CASSPGGGTGELFF	TGTGCCAGCTCACCGGGGGGCGGCACCGGGGAGCTGTTTTTT
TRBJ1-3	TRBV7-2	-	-	CASSLGSGHGNTIYF	TGTGCCAGCAGCTTAGGGTCAGGGCATGGAAACACCATATATTTT
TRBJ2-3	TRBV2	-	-	CASTWDYTDTQYF	TGTGCCAGCACCTGGGATTACACAGATACGCAGTATTTT
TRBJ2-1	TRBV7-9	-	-	CASTGGGIYNEQFF	TGTGCCAGCACCGGGGGCGGAATCTACAATGAGCAGTTCTTC
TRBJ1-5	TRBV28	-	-	CASRGPASNQPQHF	TGTGCCAGCAGGGGGCCCGCTAGCAATCAGCCCCAGCATTTT
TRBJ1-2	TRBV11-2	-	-	CASSKQGYGYTF	TGTGCCAGCAGTAAACAGGGCTATGGCTACACCTTC
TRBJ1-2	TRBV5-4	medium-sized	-	CASRSVGGYGYTF	TGTGCCAGCAGGTCCGTCGGGGGCTATGGCTACACCTTC
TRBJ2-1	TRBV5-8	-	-	CASSAKGGPYNEQFF	TGTGCCAGCAGCGCCAAGGGCGGGCCCTACAATGAGCAGTTCTTC
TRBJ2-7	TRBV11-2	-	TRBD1	CASSPRPGQGARYEQYF	TGTGCCAGCAGTCCAAGACCAGGACAGGGGGCTCGGTACGAGCAGTACTTC
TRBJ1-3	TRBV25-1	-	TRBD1	CASSGTGWSGNTIYF	TGTGCCAGCAGCGGGACAGGGTGGTCTGGAAACACCATATATTTT
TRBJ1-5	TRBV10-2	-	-	CASSDRGAGNQPQHF	TGCGCCAGCAGTGACCGCGGGGCCGGCAATCAGCCCCAGCATTTT
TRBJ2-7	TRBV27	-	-	CASSPGGPYEQYF	TGTGCCAGCAGCCCCGGGGGACCCTACGAGCAGTACTTC
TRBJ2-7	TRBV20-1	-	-	CSARNTYEQYF	TGCAGTGCCCGGAACACCTACGAGCAGTACTTC
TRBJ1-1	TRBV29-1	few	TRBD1	CSAGDREAFF	TGCAGCGCCGGGGACAGGGAAGCTTTCTTT
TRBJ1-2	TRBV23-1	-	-	CASSQVEVYGYTF	TGCGCCAGCAGTCAAGTGGAGGTCTATGGCTACACCTTC
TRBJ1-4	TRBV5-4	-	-	CASSLTEKEELFF	TGTGCCAGCAGCCTGACAGAGAAAGAGGAACTGTTTTTT
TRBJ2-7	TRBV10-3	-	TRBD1	CAISVGGQGVSEQYF	TGTGCCATCAGTGTCGGTGGACAGGGGGTGAGTGAGCAGTACTTC
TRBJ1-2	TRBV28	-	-	CASGTGPTGYTF	TGTGCCAGCGGGACGGGCCCGACTGGCTACACCTTC
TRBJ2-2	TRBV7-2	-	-	CASSLRGGLSTGELFF	TGTGCCAGCAGCTTAAGAGGGGGTCTCAGCACCGGGGAGCTGTTTTTT
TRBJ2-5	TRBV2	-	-	CASSEGWRETQYF	TGTGCCAGCAGTGAAGGGTGGAGAGAGACCCAGTACTTC
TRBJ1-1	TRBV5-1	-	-	CASSFGGNTEAFF	TGCGCCAGCAGCTTCGGGGGGAACACTGAAGCTTTCTTT
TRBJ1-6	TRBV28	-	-	CASSPGNRPHSPLHF	TGTGCCAGCAGTCCAGGGAATCGCCCCCATTCACCCCTCCACTTT
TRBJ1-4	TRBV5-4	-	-	CASSLYGANEKLFF	TGTGCCAGCAGCTTATATGGGGCTAATGAAAAACTGTTTTTT
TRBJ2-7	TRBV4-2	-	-	CASSPSSHEQYF	TGTGCCAGCAGCCCATCCTCACACGAGCAGTACTTC
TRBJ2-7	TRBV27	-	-	CASREAGAYEQYF	TGTGCCAGCAGGGAAGCAGGCGCCTACGAGCAGTACTTC
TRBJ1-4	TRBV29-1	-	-	CSVEVGLGREKLFF	TGCAGCGTTGAAGTGGGCCTGGGTAGAGAAAAACTGTTTTTT
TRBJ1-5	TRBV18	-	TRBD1	CASSPLPGQGDQPQHF	TGTGCCAGCTCACCACTTCCGGGACAGGGGGATCAGCCCCAGCATTTT
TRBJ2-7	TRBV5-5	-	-	CASSQGGPPGEQYF	TGTGCCAGCAGCCAGGGGGGGCCTCCAGGCGAGCAGTACTTC
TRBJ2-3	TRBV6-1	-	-	CASSITGSTDTQYF	TGTGCCAGCAGTATTACAGGGTCCACAGATACGCAGTATTTT